This T cell receptor (beta chain) was recovered during a study of blood T cell repertoires in COVID-19. Study overall: Sites in the United States, Italy and Spain provided acute and convalescent COVID-19 samples. In each case, the material was cDNA or gDNA derived from T cells, B-cell-depleted T cells, or PBMCs.

Germline V gene lookup returns CDR1 MDHEN and CDR2 SYDVKM. The CDR3 has 14 amino acids. Authors' methods: Quantification of nucleated cells was approximated via reference gene primer amplification. Libraries were prepared by immunoSEQ multiplex PCR; TCRdb keeps only in-frame clonotypes and omits some of them. V and J calls and clone size are as listed in that table; D and trimming were resolved from the DNA. The sample contains about 220,000 clones, around 81% of which appear only once. This receptor was taken from a woman aged 60-75 years with acute or convalescent COVID-19. The chain employs TRBV28 and TRBJ1-2; a weak D match, TRBD1 (5 bases). Input material: peripheral blood. The CDR3 nucleotides are TGTGCGAGTCGGGGGGGTGCCCCTAGCTATGGCTACACCTTC. Encoded protein: CASRGGAPSYGYTF.